This entry lists 15 T cell receptor beta chains sequenced from one sample in a study of shared clonotypes between healthy human individuals. Measured with immunoSEQ multiplex PCR; TCRdb has only the in-frame clones, and not every one. The data hold almost 750,000 clones, with around 70% observed a single time. Source material: memory CD4+ T cells sorted from blood. Described subset: CD45RA-negative fraction. The origin of the receptors is a woman between 25 and 40 years old in good health.

This chain uses TRBV5-4 with TRBJ1-1, with TRBD1 as a possible D gene (5 bases). The CDR3 has 15 amino acids. The germline CDR1 and CDR2 sequences are SGHNT and YYREEE (reference sequence). V lost 4 bases and J lost 3, with 16 bases in between. The CDR3, as DNA: TGTGCCAGCAGCGCGGGGGGTGGGCCTGACACTGAAGCTTTCTTT. Protein sequence: CASSAGGGPDTEAFF.

The rearrangement joins TRBV10-3 to TRBJ2-7, with D perhaps TRBD2 (6 bases). The CDR3 totals 15 residues. V was pared by 4 bases and J by 2 bases, with 15 bases between. Per the germline V gene, CDR1 is ENHRY and CDR2 is SYGVKD. DNA of the CDR3: TGTGCCATCAGTGGTGGGGATAGCGGAACCTACGAGCAGTACTTC. Protein: CAISGGDSGTYEQYF.

This chain connects TRBV7-8 to TRBJ1-2, with TRBD1 identical over 7 bases. CDR1 is SGHVS and CDR2 is FQNEAQ in the germline V gene. The CDR3 length is 14 residues. V was clipped by 4 bases and J by 4 bases; unmatched bases: 6. CDR3 residues: CASSWRGRGYGYTF. CDR3 DNA: TGTGCCAGCAGCTGGAGGGGGCGAGGCTATGGCTACACCTTC.

V gene TRBV10-1 combines with J gene TRBJ2-5, with 9 bases fitting TRBD2. The DNA end is a closer match to TRBJ2-7, so the J assignment may be wrong. The CDR3 sequence is 15 residues long. CDR1 and CDR2 from the germline V gene are WNHNN and SYGVQD (reference sequence). The CDR3 sequence: CASSEGTSGPYEQYF. Written as DNA, the CDR3 is TGCGCCAGCAGTGAGGGAACTAGCGGGCCCTACGAGCAGTACTTC.

The chain has TRBV11-2 and TRBJ2-6; a possible D gene is TRBD1 (6 bases). The CDR3 spans 16 residues. Trimming removed 11 bases from V and 1 base from J, with 18 bases in between. CDR1 and CDR2 (germline): SGHAT, FQNNGV. The CDR3 loop reads CASSRTEKSGANVLTF. The CDR3 region has the DNA TGTGCCTCGAGCCGGACAGAAAAATCTGGGGCCAACGTCCTGACTTTC.

V usage is TRBV28 and J usage is TRBJ2-7; D not resolved. Germline V gives CDR1 MDHEN, CDR2 SYDVKM. V lost 6 bases and J 6 bases, leaving 18 bases between the germline ends. CDR3 length: 14 amino acids. The CDR3 region is CASRPPGSRREQYF. In DNA, the CDR3 is TGTGCCAGCAGACCTCCAGGTTCTCGGCGCGAGCAGTACTTC.

Worth noting for this clone: The sample holds other DNA sequences that translate to the same CDR3. The V and J genes are TRBV29-1 and TRBJ2-5; no clear D. The J call may be wrong; the DNA end is better matched by TRBJ2-7. Germline CDR1 and CDR2: SQVTM and ANQGSEA. The CDR3 is 10 residues long. The CDR3 is CSVGTDEQYF. The DNA for the CDR3 is TGCAGCGTTGGAACAGACGAGCAGTACTTC.

This clone was seen more than once but under ten times. The V gene is TRBV10-2, the J gene TRBJ2-1, with a weak D call TRBD2 (5 bases). CDR3 size: 15 residues. Trimming left V 6 bases short and J 0 bases short, with 12 bases between. Germline V CDR1 and CDR2: WSHSY, SAAADI. Here the CDR3 DNA reads TGCGCCAGCAGATTGACCACTAGCTCCTACAATGAGCAGTTCTTC. Its translation: CASRLTTSSYNEQFF.

The chain uses TRBV2 and TRBJ2-1; 8 nucleotides align to TRBD1. V was pared by 4 bases and J by 6 bases, with 8 bases of the junction left unmatched. The CDR3 covers 15 residues. Germline V lookup: CDR1 SNHLY, CDR2 FYNNEI. DNA for the CDR3: TGTGCCAGCAGTGGCTCTACAGGGGGTCTCAATGAGCAGTTCTTC. This translates into CASSGSTGGLNEQFF.

The chain has TRBV6-5 and TRBJ1-2, with D uncertain. CDR1 and CDR2 from the germline V gene are MNHEY and SVGAGI. This CDR3 spans 11 amino acids. Trimming left V 10 bases short and J 0 bases short, with 6 bases between. The CDR3 spells CATHSNYGYTF. In DNA, the CDR3 is TGTGCCACCCATTCTAACTATGGCTACACCTTC.

In this sample, this clone turned up once. The CDR3: CASADRSASDTQYF. For the CDR3, the DNA is TGCGCCAGCGCGGACAGGTCGGCCTCAGATACGCAGTATTTT. The chain combines TRBV5-1 with TRBJ2-3; 7 bases map to TRBD1. This CDR3 spans 14 amino acids. V gave up 7 bases and J gave up 4 bases; unmatched junction bases: 9. Looked up from germline, CDR1 is SGHRS and CDR2 is YFSETQ.

Remarks on this clone: A much larger clonotype is one base distant, so this may be a read error. Other DNA sequences of this sample code for an identical CDR3. The chain is built from TRBV7-2 and TRBJ2-1; tentative D call: TRBD1 (6 bases). The CDR3 loop spans 14 amino acids. CDR1 and CDR2 from the germline V gene are SGHTA and FQGNSA. V lost 3 bases to trimming and J lost 2 bases, with 8 bases between them. The CDR3 region has the DNA TGTGCCAGCAGCTTGGACAGTACCTACAATGAGCAGTTCTTC. This encodes CASSLDSTYNEQFF.

The chain uses TRBV5-8 and TRBJ1-5; TRBD1 aligns across 8 bases. CDR1 and CDR2 (germline): SGHTS, YDEGEE. This CDR3 comprises 15 residues. V gave up 2 bases and J gave up 3 bases; unmatched junction bases: 4. Here the CDR3 DNA reads TGTGCCAGCAGCTTAGGACAGGGAATCAATCAGCCCCAGCATTTT. Its protein product is CASSLGQGINQPQHF.

The V and J genes are TRBV18 and TRBJ2-7, with TRBD2 as a possible D gene (6 bases). This CDR3 comprises 17 residues. Between the trimmed V and J ends, which lost 0 bases and 0 bases, there was a span of 15 bases. Germline values: CDR1 KGHSH, CDR2 LQKENI. The CDR3: CASSPPFGGKDSYEQYF. The CDR3, as DNA: TGTGCCAGCTCACCACCGTTTGGCGGGAAGGACTCCTACGAGCAGTACTTC.

This sequence joins TRBV2 and TRBJ2-3; a weak D match, TRBD2 (6 bases). The CDR3 has 13 amino acids. CDR1 is SNHLY, CDR2 FYNNEI, per germline. Trimming stripped 4 bases from V and 3 bases from J, with 8 bases between. The CDR3 sequence: CASSGLVTDTQYF. The CDR3 DNA reads TGTGCCAGCAGTGGACTAGTTACAGATACGCAGTATTTT.